This passage covers 3 T cell receptor beta chains from one sample sequenced in a study of blood T cell repertoires in COVID-19 (dated by TCRdb to the early 2020s). To prepare the library, the immunoSEQ multiplex PCR assay was applied. The source is immuneACCESS, and TCRdb retained only in-frame sequences with V and J called. Part of the clones is not carried over; for the studies checked, unresolved V genes explain less than half of this, and the remainder is unexplained. In all, the sample holds around 620,000 clones, and about 90% of those were seen once. The ten largest make up roughly 0.25% of the sample. The source material was peripheral blood. The receptors come from a woman aged 18-30 years with acute or convalescent COVID-19.

The rearrangement joins TRBV11-2 to TRBJ1-2; 8 nucleotides match TRBD1. V shed 8 bases and J 1 base; nucleotides not matched to a gene: 9. The CDR3 totals 15 residues. Germline CDR1 and CDR2: SGHAT and FQNNGV. The chain's CDR3 is CASLGTGLYNYGYTF. The CDR3 DNA follows: TGTGCCAGCTTAGGGACAGGACTATATAACTATGGCTACACCTTC.

This chain links TRBV27 with TRBJ2-2, with TRBD2 as a possible D gene (6 bases). Trimming shortened V by 6 bases and J by 4 bases, and 15 bases separated the two germline ends. There are 15 residues in the CDR3. Germline V gene data show CDR1 as MNHEY and CDR2 as SMNVEV (reference sequence). CDR3 region: CASREGSEGTGELFF. CDR3 sequence (DNA): TGTGCCAGCAGGGAGGGATCGGAGGGCACCGGGGAGCTGTTTTTT.

The chain uses TRBV28 and TRBJ2-7; D gene ambiguous. Germline V CDR1 and CDR2: MDHEN, SYDVKM. There are 11 residues in the CDR3. Deletions cut 10 bases from V and 2 bases from J, with 9 bases between. CDR3 protein: CATTLAYEQYF. Here the CDR3 DNA reads TGTGCCACCACTCTCGCCTACGAGCAGTACTTC.